The 32 T cell receptor beta chains presented below share a single source sample, sequenced in a study of CD4 T cells in relation to SARS-CoV-2 and coronaviruses. These TCRs are of unknown antigen specificity. The method was immunoSEQ multiplex PCR; TCRdb's version includes in-frame clones alone and lacks a portion of them. The profile shows about 11,000 clones, 70% to 85% of them singletons. Unexposed donor CD4+ T cells date from about 2011-2018, before the COVID-19 pandemic. CD4+ T cells were isolated from the cells after around eleven days of culture. Material for sequencing was CD4+ T cells from PBMCs, cultured in vitro. All receptors derive from a human donor in good health.

Only one count was recorded for this clone. V gene TRBV7-8 combines with J gene TRBJ2-1; a possible D gene is TRBD1 (5 bases). With 5 bases removed from V and 7 bases from J, the gap between germline ends came to 15 bases. This CDR3 contains 14 residues. From germline, CDR1 is SGHVS and CDR2 FQNEAQ. The CDR3 nucleotides are TGTGCCAGCAGCCCCAGGGTAGCTCCGAATGAGCAGTTCTTC. Amino acid sequence: CASSPRVAPNEQFF.

The J gene is TRBJ2-1, the V gene TRBV9; 9 bases agree with TRBD2. Germline V gene lookup returns CDR1 SGDLS and CDR2 YYNGEE. J was trimmed by 3 bases and V by 6 bases; bases with no gene match: 7. CDR3 length equals 15 residues. The CDR3 DNA sequence: TGTGCCAGCACCCGCGGGGGGGCTGGCTACAATGAGCAGTTCTTC. Protein sequence: CASTRGGAGYNEQFF.

J is TRBJ2-7 and V is TRBV7-2; D is possibly TRBD2 (6 bases). Trimming cost V 11 bases and J 3 bases, with 11 bases left between them. Looked up from germline, CDR1 is SGHTA and CDR2 is FQGNSA. This CDR3 comprises 11 residues. In nucleotides, the CDR3 is TGTGCCGAGGGGCGGGGCTACGAGCAGTACTTC. It translates to CAEGRGYEQYF. The full variable domain, rest sourced from reference TRBV7-2 and TRBJ2-7, is GAGVSQSPSNKVTEKGKDVELRCDPISGHTALYWYRQSLGQGLEFLIYFQGNSAPDKSGLPSDRFSAERTGGSVSTLTIQRTQQEDSAVYLCAEGRGYEQYFGPGTRLTVT.

This clone was seen only once. This chain uses TRBV4-3 with TRBJ2-7; 11 bases are a match to TRBD2. The germline V gene encodes CDR1 LGHNA and CDR2 YSLEER. This CDR3 is built from 17 residues. With 2 bases clipped from V and 3 bases from J, the junction kept 9 bases outside the gene matches. CDR3 protein: CASSQNFGLAGRYEQYF. For the CDR3, the DNA is TGCGCCAGCAGCCAAAACTTTGGACTAGCGGGCCGCTACGAGCAGTACTTC.

Only a few counts were recorded for this clone. This sequence joins TRBV27 and TRBJ2-7; a possible D gene is TRBD2 (5 bases). V was trimmed by 7 bases and J by 5 bases, leaving 9 bases between them. CDR3 length: 11 residues. The germline V gene encodes CDR1 MNHEY and CDR2 SMNVEV (reference sequence). CDR3 protein: CASTDYNEQYF. The CDR3 DNA reads as TGTGCCAGCACCGACTACAACGAGCAGTACTTC.

The chain combines TRBV3-1 (or the pseudogene TRBV3-2) with TRBJ2-1; D unclear. Between the trimmed V and J ends, which lost 0 bases and 0 bases, there was a span of 9 bases. The germline V gene has CDR1 LGHDT and CDR2 YNNKEL (reference sequence). The CDR3 extends over 16 amino acids. The chain's CDR3 is CASSQETRSSYNEQFF. CDR3 DNA sequence: TGTGCCAGCAGCCAAGAGACTCGAAGCTCCTACAATGAGCAGTTCTTC.

This clone was seen a single time. The J gene is TRBJ2-5, the V gene TRBV3-1 (or the pseudogene TRBV3-2); D tentatively fits TRBD1 or TRBD2 (6 bases each). CDR3 size: 16 residues. Germline V gene data show CDR1 as LGHDT and CDR2 as YNNKEL (reference sequence). Trimming took 4 bases from V and 2 from J, leaving 17 bases between them. Written as DNA, the CDR3 is TGTGCCAGCAGCCCTACGTCCGGGGGCGAACAAGAGACCCAGTACTTC. As protein: CASSPTSGGEQETQYF.

V gene TRBV5-1 combines with J gene TRBJ1-6; perhaps TRBD1 as D (5 bases). From germline, CDR1 is SGHRS and CDR2 YFSETQ. The CDR3 loop spans 15 amino acids. V was cut by 1 base and J by 6 bases, with 11 bases left in between. The CDR3 DNA reads TGCGCCAGCAGCTTGTCAGCGGGGGTTAATTCACCCCTCCACTTT. Translating it yields CASSLSAGVNSPLHF.

This clone was observed a handful of times. The genes are TRBV7-9 and TRBJ2-7; 9 nucleotides line up with TRBD1. The V segment lost 11 bases and the J segment 4 bases; nucleotides outside the gene matches: 6. Germline V gives CDR1 SEHNR, CDR2 FQNEAQ (reference sequence). The CDR3 length is 12 residues. The DNA for the CDR3 is TGTGCCGGGGGGACAGGGCAGTACGAGCAGTACTTC. Its translation is CAGGTGQYEQYF.

This clone was observed a single time. The chain recombines TRBV19 with TRBJ2-1; 8 bases match TRBD2. The V and J ends lost 3 bases and 3 bases, in that order; junction bases with no gene match: 4. Germline loops: CDR1 LNHDA, CDR2 SQIVND (reference sequence). CDR3 size: 15 residues. The CDR3 DNA follows: TGTGCCAGTAGTATCAGCGGGGGCATCTACAATGAGCAGTTCTTC. Residues: CASSISGGIYNEQFF.

The chain combines TRBV2 with TRBJ2-5; unclear D gene. Trimming shortened V by 2 bases and J by 6 bases, and 16 bases separated the two germline ends. The CDR3 is 15 residues long. Per the germline V gene, CDR1 is SNHLY and CDR2 is FYNNEI. CDR3 loop: CASSELLAVAKTQYF. CDR3 DNA: TGTGCCAGCAGTGAATTGCTCGCGGTAGCAAAGACCCAGTACTTC.

CDR3 in amino acids: CASSRFDPSSGNTIYF. The CDR3 nucleotides are TGTGCCAGCAGTCGGTTTGACCCAAGCTCTGGAAACACCATATATTTT. The J gene is TRBJ1-3, the V gene TRBV6-6; D call uncertain. The germline V and J ends were trimmed by 5 bases and 0 bases, with 14 bases remaining between them. Germline CDR1 MNHNY, CDR2 SVGAGI (reference sequence). This CDR3 is 16 amino acids long.

The chain recombines TRBV5-4 with TRBJ2-2; no firm D call. The CDR3 extends over 17 amino acids. Germline CDR1 is SGHNT and CDR2 is YYREEE (reference sequence). Trimming removed 3 bases from V and 0 bases from J, with 15 bases in between. Here the CDR3 reads CASSSSTGRTNTGELFF. DNA of the CDR3: TGTGCCAGCAGCTCTTCTACGGGCAGGACGAACACCGGGGAGCTGTTTTTT.

The chain has TRBV11-3 and TRBJ2-3; 11 bases agree with TRBD1. In germline, CDR1 is SGHNT, CDR2 YENEEA. This CDR3 region has 16 residues. Losses at the gene ends were 5 bases for V and 4 bases for J; bases not matched to a gene: 8. Written as DNA, the CDR3 is TGTGCCAGCAGCCCACGCGGGACAGGGGGGGCAGATACGCAGTATTTT. It specifies CASSPRGTGGADTQYF.

In nucleotides, the CDR3 is TGTGCCAGTACCATGACTAGCGGAACAGATACGCAGTATTTT. Its protein is CASTMTSGTDTQYF. The rearrangement joins TRBV19 to TRBJ2-3; 9 bases map to TRBD2. After removal of 7 bases from V and 3 bases from J, the junction contained 5 bases not matched to a gene. CDR3 length: 14 residues. Germline values: CDR1 LNHDA, CDR2 SQIVND (reference sequence).

This sequence joins TRBV9 and TRBJ1-5, with 7 bases aligning to TRBD1. This CDR3 comprises 15 residues. Germline lookup yields CDR1 SGDLS and CDR2 YYNGEE. J gave up 0 bases and V 6 bases, and 6 bases lay outside the gene matches. CDR3 loop: CASNKQGSSNQPQHF. CDR3 DNA sequence: TGTGCCAGCAACAAACAGGGGAGTAGCAATCAGCCCCAGCATTTT.

The chain carries TRBV4-3 and TRBJ1-3; D gene ambiguous. In germline, CDR1 is LGHNA, CDR2 YSLEER. There are 14 residues in the CDR3. V shed 0 bases and J shed 8 bases, with 11 bases lying between them. CDR3 residues: CASSQDTAMYTIYF. In DNA form, the CDR3 reads TGCGCCAGCAGCCAAGATACGGCGATGTACACCATATATTTT.

The chain is built from TRBV10-3 and TRBJ2-2, with D perhaps being TRBD1 or TRBD2 (5 bases each). Trimming removed 4 bases from V and 3 bases from J, with 9 bases in between. This CDR3 has 14 amino acids. Per the germline V gene, CDR1 is ENHRY and CDR2 is SYGVKD. The CDR3 protein is CAISGGVYTGELFF. Here the CDR3 DNA reads TGTGCCATCAGTGGAGGGGTCTACACCGGGGAGCTGTTTTTT.

This clone came up a few times. The chain has TRBV5-1 and TRBJ2-2; the match to TRBD2 covers 7 bases. CDR3 size: 15 residues. Germline V CDR1 and CDR2: SGHRS, YFSETQ. The junction had 7 bases not matched to a gene; V was cut back by 3 bases and J by 5 bases. CDR3 in amino acids: CASSSLRGGTGELFF. In nucleotides, the CDR3 is TGCGCCAGCAGCTCCCTAAGGGGAGGGACCGGGGAGCTGTTTTTT.

The chain joins TRBV10-1 to TRBJ2-7, with 14 bases identical to TRBD2. The CDR3 totals 14 residues. CDR1 WNHNN and CDR2 SYGVQD come from the germline V gene (reference sequence). The V and J ends lost 10 bases and 3 bases, in that order; junction bases with no gene match: 5. This CDR3 reads CATGTSGSSYEQYF. Written as DNA, the CDR3 is TGCGCCACCGGGACTAGCGGGAGTAGCTACGAGCAGTACTTC.

In regard to this clone: Compared with germline, one end of the junction differs, possibly owing to a read error. The V call is TRBV12-3 or TRBV12-4, the J call TRBJ1-3; maybe TRBD1 (6 bases). The length of the CDR3 is 12 residues. The DNA for the CDR3 is TGCCGGGAGGGGGGCTCTGGAAACACCATATATTTT. As protein: CREGGSGNTIYF.

The chain couples TRBV19 to TRBJ2-2, with 8 bases aligning to TRBD1. After removal of 8 bases from V and 3 bases from J, the junction contained 5 bases not matched to a gene. Germline V lookup: CDR1 LNHDA, CDR2 SQIVND (reference sequence). This CDR3 has 14 residues. The CDR3, as DNA: TGTGCCAGTGGAGACAGGGGTGACACCGGGGAGCTGTTTTTT. This translates into CASGDRGDTGELFF.

The chain recombines TRBV7-9 with TRBJ2-3; D uncertain. This CDR3 is built from 12 residues. Trimming left V 3 bases short and J 3 bases short, with 4 bases between. Germline assignment: CDR1 SEHNR and CDR2 FQNEAQ (reference sequence). The CDR3 DNA is TGTGCCAGCAGCTTTGGGACAGATACGCAGTATTTT. Its protein product is CASSFGTDTQYF.

The rearrangement links TRBV11-2 to TRBJ2-3, with 8 positions matching TRBD2. The CDR3 totals 15 residues. The V gene end was trimmed by 6 bases and the J gene end by 2 bases; junction bases not matched to a gene: 7. Germline CDR1 and CDR2: SGHAT and FQNNGV. In DNA form, the CDR3 reads TGTGCCAGCAGTCCCTGGCGGGAGGACACAGATACGCAGTATTTT. It is translated as CASSPWREDTDTQYF. The entire variable domain, with the rest obtained from reference TRBV11-2 and TRBJ2-3, is as follows: EAGVAQSPRYKIIEKRQSVAFWCNPISGHATLYWYQQILGQGPKLLIQFQNNGVVDDSQLPKDRFSAERLKGVDSTLKIQPAKLEDSAVYLCASSPWREDTDTQYFGPGTRLTVL.

This chain joins TRBV3-1 (or the pseudogene TRBV3-2) and TRBJ2-3; D is unresolved. This CDR3 spans 16 amino acids. V was trimmed by 0 bases and J by 2 bases, leaving 12 bases between them. The germline V gene encodes CDR1 LGHDT and CDR2 YNNKEL (reference sequence). In DNA, the CDR3 is TGTGCCAGCAGCCAAGATAGGAGACTCTTCACAGATACGCAGTATTTT. Protein product: CASSQDRRLFTDTQYF.

The J gene is TRBJ1-2, the V gene TRBV6-1, with D tentatively TRBD1 (5 bases). Germline V gives CDR1 MNHNS, CDR2 SASEGT. V lost 4 bases to trimming and J lost 2 bases, with 17 bases between them. This CDR3 spans 16 amino acids. The chain's CDR3 is CASSARPGRLNYGYTF. CDR3 DNA: TGTGCCAGCAGTGCCCGACCAGGGCGCTTGAACTATGGCTACACCTTC.

The V gene is TRBV7-6, the J gene TRBJ2-5, with D maybe TRBD2 (6 bases). Germline V gene sequence: CDR1 SGHVS, CDR2 FNYEAQ. V dropped 3 bases and J dropped 5 bases, with 22 bases sitting between them. This CDR3 has 17 amino acids. CDR3 nucleotide sequence: TGTGCCAGCAGCTTTTTGGGGGGATTCCTGTCGCTGGAGACCCAGTACTTC. Translation gives CASSFLGGFLSLETQYF.

The V and J genes are TRBV12-3 or TRBV12-4 and TRBJ2-3; D is unclear. Trimming stripped 7 bases from V and 0 bases from J, with 5 bases between. This CDR3 region has 12 residues. CDR3 sequence reads: CASKLSTDTQYF. The CDR3 DNA reads TGTGCCAGCAAACTCAGCACAGATACGCAGTATTTT.

In its sample, this clone was seen a few times. V and J are TRBV5-1 and TRBJ1-6; D is uncertain. The CDR3 is made up of 14 amino acids. Trimming shortened V by 4 bases and J by 3 bases, and 8 bases separated the two germline ends. Germline assignment: CDR1 SGHRS and CDR2 YFSETQ. The CDR3 reads CASSIRDYNSPLHF. The CDR3 nucleotides read TGCGCCAGCAGCATCCGAGACTATAATTCACCCCTCCACTTT.

The chain is built from TRBV7-9 and TRBJ2-7; TRBD1 matches 7 bases. Germline CDR1 is SEHNR and CDR2 is FQNEAQ (reference sequence). V lost 5 bases and J lost 3; bases outside the gene matches: 7. The CDR3 is 14 residues long. CDR3 in DNA: TGTGCCAGCAGCACCCTGGACAGGAGCTACGAGCAGTACTTC. This gives the protein CASSTLDRSYEQYF.

The rearrangement joins TRBV4-3 to TRBJ1-5; weak D call: TRBD1 (5 bases). Trimming took 1 base from V and 0 from J, leaving 10 bases between them. This CDR3 comprises 16 residues. Germline-derived CDR1 and CDR2 are LGHNA and YSLEER. CDR3 sequence (DNA): TGCGCCAGCAGCCAAGTTTTCCAGGGTAGCAATCAGCCCCAGCATTTT. Amino acid sequence: CASSQVFQGSNQPQHF.

The V call is TRBV9, the J call TRBJ2-1; 8 nucleotides match TRBD2. This CDR3 contains 17 residues. Per germline, CDR1 SGDLS and CDR2 YYNGEE. The J segment lost 0 bases and the V segment lost 0 bases, leaving 5 bases of the junction unmatched. This CDR3 is CASSVGVSGVSYNEQFF. The DNA for the CDR3 is TGTGCCAGCAGCGTAGGGGTTAGCGGGGTCTCCTACAATGAGCAGTTCTTC.